This note documents a single T cell receptor beta chain sequence. Its specificity is not known. Generated by immunoSEQ multiplex PCR, the TCRdb table keeps only in-frame clones and is missing some. This table has roughly 48,000 clones, about 81% appearing once. Unmatched junction bases numbered 6, after V lost 4 bases and J lost 6 bases. This CDR3 comprises 14 residues. The germline V gene encodes CDR1 MGHRA and CDR2 YSYEKL. These data belong to a study of OX40 agonist ivuxolimab in advanced cancers. Study-level background: From 23 to 79 years was the age range, with a mean of roughly 59 years, and approximately 80% were male.

Study-wide results and caveats: Low normalized clonal expansion also occurred in some nonresponding patients.

V and J are TRBV4-1 and TRBJ2-7; 10 bases fit TRBD1. The source was CD4+ or CD8+ T cells sorted from blood, collected in a trial of the OX40 agonist ivuxolimab. The origin of this receptor is an adult with an advanced solid tumor such as melanoma, head and neck, liver or kidney cancer. In DNA, the CDR3 is TGCGCCAGCAGCCCGGGACAGGGGACGCGCGAGCAGTACTTC. Protein: CASSPGQGTREQYF.